The 15 T cell receptor beta chains below come from one sample, sequenced in a study of identical twins (dated by TCRdb to 2016 to 2017). Library generation was performed with 5' RACE. TCRdb lists the instrument as Illumina HiSeq 2000. TCRdb handled the public reads itself, with Q25 trimming in fastp and clone calling in MiXCR, and kept productive beta chains. Merged by CDR3 protein, the rows form single entries marked with the most common genes and DNA. The table for this sample lists about 530,000 distinct CDR3 sequences; 15% of them were counted only once. More than 0.4% of the sample is in the top ten clones. This sample was also put to use in a study of yellow fever vaccine responses in identical twins.

Sample: CD4+ T cells sorted from blood. The origin of the receptors is a woman between 18 and 29 years old in good health.

This clonotype was observed a few times. The chain has TRBV4-1 and TRBJ2-7; TRBD2 aligns across 7 bases. CDR3 length: 14 residues. Trimming took 0 bases from V and 5 from J; bases not matched to a gene: 4. CDR1 and CDR2 from the germline V gene are MGHRA and YSYEKL. The CDR3 DNA follows: TGCGCCAGCAGCCAAGAGACTAGCACCCACGAGCAGTACTTC. Protein: CASSQETSTHEQYF.

The gene calls are TRBV11-2 and TRBJ2-1; TRBD2 matches 13 bases. Germline loops: CDR1 SGHAT, CDR2 FQNNGV. CDR3 length: 16 residues. V shed 5 bases and J 3 bases; nucleotides not matched to a gene: 4. CDR3 residues: CASSNRLAGGYNEQFF. As DNA, the CDR3 is TGTGCCAGCAGCAATCGACTAGCGGGAGGCTACAATGAGCAGTTCTTC.

The table lists this clonotype with a few counts. The chain joins TRBV6-1 to TRBJ1-5; D might be TRBD1 (5 bases). The CDR3 is 12 residues long. The V gene's germline CDR1 is MNHNS and CDR2 SASEGT. Trimming took 11 bases from V and 2 from J, leaving 10 bases between them. CDR3 in amino acids: CAPRDCNQPQHF. CDR3 nucleotide sequence: TGTGCCCCCAGGGATTGCAATCAGCCCCAGCATTTT.

This clonotype was observed a handful of times. The chain carries TRBV28 and TRBJ1-3; 9 bases are a match to TRBD1. The CDR3 has 16 amino acids. J was trimmed by 0 bases and V by 5 bases; bases with no gene match: 5. CDR1 and CDR2 (germline): MDHEN, SYDVKM. Here the CDR3 reads CASSTQGAGSGNTIYF. The CDR3 DNA is TGTGCCAGCAGTACACAGGGGGCAGGCTCTGGAAACACCATATATTTT. The full variable domain, its missing parts supplied by reference TRBV28 and TRBJ1-3, is DVKVTQSSRYLVKRTGEKVFLECVQDMDHENMFWYRQDPGLGLRLIYFSYDVKMKEKGDIPEGYSVSREKKERFSLILESASTNQTSMYLCASSTQGAGSGNTIYFGEGSWLTVV.

The chain links TRBV2 to TRBJ2-5; 14 positions agree with TRBD2. V trimming: 5 bases; J trimming: 5 bases; junction bases outside the gene matches: 7. The germline V gene encodes CDR1 SNHLY and CDR2 FYNNEI. The CDR3 has 16 residues. The CDR3 here is CASSRLAGGAGETQYF. CDR3 nucleotide sequence: TGTGCCAGCAGTCGACTAGCGGGGGGGGCAGGGGAGACCCAGTACTTC. Together with reference TRBV2 and TRBJ2-5, the CDR3 gives the full variable domain: EPEVTQTPSHQVTQMGQEVILRCVPISNHLYFYWYRQILGQKVEFLVSFYNNEISEKSEIFDDQFSVERPDGSNFTLKIRSTKLEDSAMYFCASSRLAGGAGETQYFGPGTRLLVL.

The chain uses TRBV12-3 or TRBV12-4 and TRBJ2-7, with a tentative D call TRBD2 (5 bases). This CDR3 has 17 amino acids. V lost 6 bases and J lost 3, with 24 bases in between. CDR3 residues: CASSPALDEISGYEQYF. The DNA of the CDR3 is TGTGCCAGCAGCCCCGCACTAGACGAAATTTCCGGCTACGAGCAGTACTTC.

The gene calls are TRBV18 and TRBJ2-3, with D possibly being TRBD2 (6 bases). Germline CDR1 reads KGHSH; CDR2 reads LQKENI. The CDR3 spans 15 residues. V lost 3 bases, J lost 2 bases, and 12 bases lay in between. The CDR3: CASSPVGGTTDTQYF. The CDR3 DNA reads as TGTGCCAGCTCACCGGTGGGAGGTACCACAGATACGCAGTATTTT.

The chain carries TRBV5-1 and TRBJ2-7; 14 positions match TRBD2. This CDR3 is built from 15 residues. From germline, CDR1 is SGHRS and CDR2 YFSETQ. The ends lost 3 bases at V and 4 bases at J; junction bases unmatched: 3. Here the CDR3 reads CASSSGLAGVYEQYF. Here the CDR3 DNA reads TGCGCCAGCAGCTCGGGACTAGCGGGAGTATACGAGCAGTACTTC.

In its sample, this clonotype was seen many times. The V gene is TRBV12-3 or TRBV12-4, the J gene TRBJ2-1; D call uncertain. The CDR3 consists of 12 residues. Trimming stripped 5 bases from V and 11 bases from J, with 13 bases between. The chain's CDR3 is CASSIEERKQFF. The CDR3 DNA reads as TGTGCCAGCAGTATAGAGGAGCGTAAGCAGTTCTTC.

This clonotype was seen more than once but under ten times. The chain couples TRBV5-1 to TRBJ1-1; TRBD1 is a possible D gene (6 bases). The CDR3 length is 14 residues. CDR1 and CDR2 (germline): SGHRS, YFSETQ. The V end was cut by 5 bases, the J end by 3 bases, with 14 bases between. This CDR3 is CASSPRGLDTEAFF. In nucleotides, the CDR3 is TGCGCCAGCAGTCCTCGGGGGCTGGACACTGAAGCTTTCTTT. Full variable domain (missing parts from reference TRBV5-1 and TRBJ1-1): KAGVTQTPRYLIKTRGQQVTLSCSPISGHRSVSWYQQTPGQGLQFLFEYFSETQRNKGNFPGRFSGRQFSNSRSEMNVSTLELGDSALYLCASSPRGLDTEAFFGQGTRLTVV.

The CDR3 DNA reads as TGTGCCAGCAGTGATCACTCGTCCGGAGGGACTGAAGCTTTCTTT. It translates to CASSDHSSGGTEAFF. The V and J genes are TRBV6-1 and TRBJ1-1; D not resolved. Germline CDR1 MNHNS, CDR2 SASEGT. V was pared by 3 bases and J by 5 bases, with 16 bases between. CDR3 length: 15 residues.

This rearrangement joins TRBV6-5 to TRBJ2-6, with no clear D. Germline assignment: CDR1 MNHEY and CDR2 SVGAGI. V gave up 5 bases and J gave up 0 bases, with 11 bases separating them. There are 16 residues in the CDR3. CDR3 nucleotides: TGTGCCAGCAGTATTTCGGGCAACTCTGGGGCCAACGTCCTGACTTTC. The encoded protein is CASSISGNSGANVLTF.

The CDR3 DNA sequence: TGTGCCAGCAGCGCCCCCGCCTGGGTTGGCTACACCTTC. This codes for CASSAPAWVGYTF. This chain links TRBV9 with TRBJ1-2; no reliable D call. Germline CDR1 reads SGDLS; CDR2 reads YYNGEE. With 3 bases removed from V and 7 bases from J, the gap between germline ends came to 13 bases. CDR3 length: 13 residues.

This clonotype was detected many times. The V and J genes are TRBV12-3 or TRBV12-4 and TRBJ2-3; possibly TRBD1 for D (5 bases). This CDR3 is 14 amino acids long. Trimming left V 3 bases short and J 2 bases short, with 9 bases between. The CDR3 bases are TGTGCCAGCAGTTTGGGGCATTACACAGATACGCAGTATTTT. Its protein is CASSLGHYTDTQYF.

This clonotype showed up just a few times. The chain links TRBV20-1 to TRBJ2-7; TRBD1 agrees at 7 bases. Per the germline V gene, CDR1 is DFQATT and CDR2 is SNEGSKA (reference sequence). Trimming cost V 6 bases and J 2 bases; bases outside gene matches: 4. The length of the CDR3 is 12 residues. CDR3 loop: CSARQGPYEQYV. The CDR3 nucleotides read TGCAGTGCCAGACAGGGCCCCTACGAGCAGTACGTC.